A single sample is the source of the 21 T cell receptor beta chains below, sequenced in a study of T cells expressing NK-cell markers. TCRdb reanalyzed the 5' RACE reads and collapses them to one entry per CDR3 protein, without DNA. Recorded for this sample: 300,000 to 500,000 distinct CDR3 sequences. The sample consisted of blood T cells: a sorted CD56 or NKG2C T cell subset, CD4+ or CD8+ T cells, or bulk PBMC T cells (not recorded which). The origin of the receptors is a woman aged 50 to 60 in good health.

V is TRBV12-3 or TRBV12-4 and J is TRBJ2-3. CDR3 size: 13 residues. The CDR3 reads CASTATYTDTQYF.

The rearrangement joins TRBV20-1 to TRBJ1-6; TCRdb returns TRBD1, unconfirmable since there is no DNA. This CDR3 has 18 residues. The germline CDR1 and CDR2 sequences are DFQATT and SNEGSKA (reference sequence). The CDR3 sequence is CSARDSRDSRSYNSPLHF.

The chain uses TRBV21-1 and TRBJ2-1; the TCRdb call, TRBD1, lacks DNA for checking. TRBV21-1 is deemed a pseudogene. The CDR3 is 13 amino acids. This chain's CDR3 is CASSRAGNNEQFF.

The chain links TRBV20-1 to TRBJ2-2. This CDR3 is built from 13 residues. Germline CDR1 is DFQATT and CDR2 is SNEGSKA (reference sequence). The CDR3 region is CSARPVSGGELFF.

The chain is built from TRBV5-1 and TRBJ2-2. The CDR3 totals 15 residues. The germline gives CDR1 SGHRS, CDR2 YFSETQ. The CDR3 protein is CASSLFVSNTGELFF.

CDR3 loop: CASSQGLASTYNEQFF. The rearrangement links TRBV4-2 to TRBJ2-1. This CDR3 has 16 amino acids. The germline CDR1 and CDR2 sequences are LGHNA and YNFKEQ.

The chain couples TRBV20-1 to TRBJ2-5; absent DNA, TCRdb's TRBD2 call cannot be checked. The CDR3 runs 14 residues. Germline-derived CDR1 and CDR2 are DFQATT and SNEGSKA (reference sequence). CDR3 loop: CSARRDLLEATQYF.

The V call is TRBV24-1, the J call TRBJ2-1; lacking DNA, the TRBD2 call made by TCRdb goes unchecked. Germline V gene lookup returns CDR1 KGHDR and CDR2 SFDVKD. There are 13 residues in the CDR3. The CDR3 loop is CATSVEGSNEQFF.

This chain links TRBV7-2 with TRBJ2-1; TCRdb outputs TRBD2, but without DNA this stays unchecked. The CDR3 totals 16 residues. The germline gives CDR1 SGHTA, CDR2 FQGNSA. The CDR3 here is CASSLEGTSARNEQFF. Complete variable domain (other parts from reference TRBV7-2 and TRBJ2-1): GAGVSQSPSNKVTEKGKDVELRCDPISGHTALYWYRQSLGQGLEFLIYFQGNSAPDKSGLPSDRFSAERTGGSVSTLTIQRTQQEDSAVYLCASSLEGTSARNEQFFGPGTRLTVL.

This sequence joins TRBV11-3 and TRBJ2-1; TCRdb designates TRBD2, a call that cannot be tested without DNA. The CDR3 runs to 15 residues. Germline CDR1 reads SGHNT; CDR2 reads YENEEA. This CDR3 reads CASSTGLAGDNEQFF.

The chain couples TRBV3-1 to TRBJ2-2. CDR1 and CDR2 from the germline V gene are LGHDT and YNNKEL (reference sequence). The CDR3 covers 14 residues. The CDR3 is CASSQLTHTGELFF.

The CDR3 protein is CATSGYSGGPQQFF. The chain uses TRBV24-1 and TRBJ2-1; no DNA is available, so the TRBD2 call from TCRdb remains unchecked. The germline V gene encodes CDR1 KGHDR and CDR2 SFDVKD. The CDR3 runs to 14 residues.

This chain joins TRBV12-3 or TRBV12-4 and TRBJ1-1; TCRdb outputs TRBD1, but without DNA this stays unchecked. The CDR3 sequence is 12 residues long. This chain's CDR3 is CASTLGQDRAFF.

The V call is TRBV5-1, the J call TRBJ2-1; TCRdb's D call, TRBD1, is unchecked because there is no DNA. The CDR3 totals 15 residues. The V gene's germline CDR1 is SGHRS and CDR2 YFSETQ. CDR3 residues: CASSLLGTTNNEQFF.

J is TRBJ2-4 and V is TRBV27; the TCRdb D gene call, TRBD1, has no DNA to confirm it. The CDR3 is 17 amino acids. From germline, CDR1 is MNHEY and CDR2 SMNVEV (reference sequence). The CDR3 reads CASSRSDRQVAKNIQYF.

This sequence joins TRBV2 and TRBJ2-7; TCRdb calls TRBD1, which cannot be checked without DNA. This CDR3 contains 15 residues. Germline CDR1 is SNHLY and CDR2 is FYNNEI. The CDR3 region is CASFHRPSGSYEQYF.

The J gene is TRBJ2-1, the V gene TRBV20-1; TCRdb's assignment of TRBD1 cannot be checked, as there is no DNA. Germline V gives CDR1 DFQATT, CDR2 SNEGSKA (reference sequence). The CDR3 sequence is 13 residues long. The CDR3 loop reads CSARGDRVREQFF.

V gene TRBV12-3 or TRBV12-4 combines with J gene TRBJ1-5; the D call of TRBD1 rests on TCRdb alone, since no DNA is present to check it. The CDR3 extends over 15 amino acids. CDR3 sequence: CASSGTGRSNQPQHF.

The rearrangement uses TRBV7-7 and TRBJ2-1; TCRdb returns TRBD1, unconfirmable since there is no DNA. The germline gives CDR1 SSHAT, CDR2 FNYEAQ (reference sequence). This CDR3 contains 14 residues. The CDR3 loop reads CASSQRQGNNEQFF.

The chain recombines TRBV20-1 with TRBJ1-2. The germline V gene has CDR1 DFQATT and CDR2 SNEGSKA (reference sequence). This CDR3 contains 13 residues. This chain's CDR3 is CSARDPSVDGYTF.

CDR3 protein: CASREGYYGYTF. This chain links TRBV19 with TRBJ1-2. CDR1 and CDR2 from the germline V gene are LNHDA and SQIVND (reference sequence). The CDR3 totals 12 residues.